Reported below is one TCR beta chain. Methods used by the authors: Scientists estimated how many nucleated cells there were by amplifying reference gene primers. Sequenced by immunoSEQ multiplex PCR; TCRdb stores in-frame clones only, minus some. V and J calls and clone size are given by that table; D and trimming were obtained from the DNA. The sample yields some 240,000 clones, 80% to 95% seen once. The data were taken from a study of blood T cell repertoires in COVID-19. Study overall: Some COVID-19 samples were acute and others convalescent; all came from the United States, Italy and Spain. From T cells, B-cell-depleted T cells, or PBMCs came the material, which was cDNA or gDNA.

This CDR3 comprises 15 residues. CDR1 and CDR2 (germline): MNHNY, SVGAGI (reference sequence). Deletions cut 2 bases from V and 4 bases from J, with 14 bases between. What was sequenced was peripheral blood. The chain recombines TRBV6-6 with TRBJ2-5; D perhaps matches TRBD2 (5 bases). The TCR sequence derives from a man aged 55 to 70 with COVID-19, enrolled during active disease. The CDR3 loop is CASSYPTTSLETQYF. CDR3 nucleotides: TGTGCCAGCAGTTACCCGACTACTAGTTTAGAGACCCAGTACTTC.